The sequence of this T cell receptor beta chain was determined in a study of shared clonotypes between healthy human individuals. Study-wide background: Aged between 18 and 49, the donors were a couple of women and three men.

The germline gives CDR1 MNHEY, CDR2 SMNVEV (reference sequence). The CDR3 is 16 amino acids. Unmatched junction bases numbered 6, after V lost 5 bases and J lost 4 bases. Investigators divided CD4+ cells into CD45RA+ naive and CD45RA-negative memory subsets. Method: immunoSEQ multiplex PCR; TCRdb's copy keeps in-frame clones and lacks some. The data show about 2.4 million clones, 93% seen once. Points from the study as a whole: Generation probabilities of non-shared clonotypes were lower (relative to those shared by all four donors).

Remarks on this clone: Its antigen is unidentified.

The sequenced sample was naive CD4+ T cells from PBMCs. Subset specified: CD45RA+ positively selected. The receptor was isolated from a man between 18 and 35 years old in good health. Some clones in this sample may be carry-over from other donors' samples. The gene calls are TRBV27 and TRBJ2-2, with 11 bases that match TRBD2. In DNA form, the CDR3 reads TGTGCCAGCAGTCCCTTAGCGGGAGGGAGCACCGGGGAGCTGTTTTTT. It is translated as CASSPLAGGSTGELFF.